A single sample gave rise to the 32 T cell receptor beta chains below, sequenced in a study of cytomegalovirus exposure and HLA in healthy donors. The study ran its PCR with 60 Vbeta and 13 Jbeta primers. TCRdb's table, derived via immunoSEQ multiplex PCR, lists solely in-frame clones and lacks some. The data hold about 200,000 clones, with 82% observed a single time. The sequenced sample was PBMCs. Every receptor here comes from a boy between 2 and 10 years old in good health and CMV-seronegative.

This rearrangement joins TRBV5-3 to TRBJ1-6; D call uncertain. TRBV5-3 is annotated as an ORF whose role is uncertain. This CDR3 spans 14 amino acids. V lost 4 bases and J lost 6, with 11 bases in between. The DNA for the CDR3 is TGTGCCAGAAGCCTACCTATGCCTAATTCACCCCTCCACTTT. Translated, it gives CARSLPMPNSPLHF.

The rearrangement links TRBV2 to TRBJ1-6; the D gene is possibly TRBD1 (5 bases). The V end lost 0 bases, the J end lost 1 base, and 10 bases lay between the germline ends. This CDR3 spans 17 amino acids. Germline V gene data show CDR1 as SNHLY and CDR2 as FYNNEI. CDR3: CASSEAPTDSYNSPLHF. The CDR3 bases are TGTGCCAGCAGTGAAGCTCCGACAGATTCCTATAATTCACCCCTCCACTTT.

This clone occurred a few times. The chain uses TRBV27 and TRBJ1-2; no clear D gene. Germline values: CDR1 MNHEY, CDR2 SMNVEV (reference sequence). The V end lost 4 bases, the J end lost 8 bases, and 14 bases lay between the germline ends. The CDR3 length is 13 residues. The CDR3 sequence: CASSSLIGRGYTF. The CDR3, as DNA: TGTGCCAGCAGTTCCCTTATCGGCAGGGGCTACACCTTC.

The J gene is TRBJ1-6, the V gene TRBV19; D gene unclear. The V end lost 6 bases, the J end lost 2 bases, and 17 bases lay between the germline ends. The CDR3 spans 17 residues. Germline lookup yields CDR1 LNHDA and CDR2 SQIVND (reference sequence). The CDR3 is CASSTTLPGTYNSPLHF. CDR3 DNA sequence: TGTGCCAGTAGCACCACACTACCTGGCACCTATAATTCACCCCTCCACTTT.

V is TRBV18 and J is TRBJ2-5; D possibly corresponds to TRBD2 (5 bases). The V gene's germline CDR1 is KGHSH and CDR2 LQKENI. The CDR3 is 13 amino acids. The V and J ends lost 6 bases and 5 bases respectively, with 13 bases between them. The CDR3 region has the DNA TGTGCCAGCTCCCCCTTACCGGGGGAGACCCAGTACTTC. Residues: CASSPLPGETQYF.

The chain has TRBV11-2 and TRBJ2-7; D call uncertain. The CDR3 spans 16 residues. V lost 6 bases to trimming and J lost 5 bases, with 23 bases between them. CDR1 SGHAT and CDR2 FQNNGV come from the germline V gene. The CDR3 DNA reads TGTGCCAGCAGAAGCTTGAGGCGGCCCGACGGAAACGAGCAGTACTTC. As protein: CASRSLRRPDGNEQYF. The full variable domain, completed using reference TRBV11-2 and TRBJ2-7, is EAGVAQSPRYKIIEKRQSVAFWCNPISGHATLYWYQQILGQGPKLLIQFQNNGVVDDSQLPKDRFSAERLKGVDSTLKIQPAKLEDSAVYLCASRSLRRPDGNEQYFGPGTRLTVT.

CDR3 region: CASSPWDRGTEAFF. For the CDR3, the DNA is TGCGCCAGCAGCCCCTGGGACAGGGGCACTGAAGCTTTCTTT. The chain combines TRBV5-1 with TRBJ1-1, with 10 positions matching TRBD1. With V trimmed by 4 bases and J by 4 bases, 4 bases remained unmatched. This CDR3 has 14 amino acids. CDR1 SGHRS and CDR2 YFSETQ come from the germline V gene.

The CDR3 coding sequence is TGCGCCAGCAGCCCCGACGTGTTGGGGGCGCAGTTCTTC. This codes for CASSPDVLGAQFF. The chain recombines TRBV4-1 with TRBJ2-1, with a weak D call TRBD1 (6 bases). This CDR3 is built from 13 residues. Germline values: CDR1 MGHRA, CDR2 YSYEKL. Between the trimmed V and J ends, which lost 4 bases and 12 bases, there was a span of 16 bases.

The rearrangement uses TRBV10-3 and TRBJ2-1, with 9 nucleotides matching TRBD2. The CDR3 sequence is 16 residues long. V shed 2 bases and J 5 bases; nucleotides not matched to a gene: 7. Germline assignment: CDR1 ENHRY and CDR2 SYGVKD. Written as DNA, the CDR3 is TGTGCCATCAGTGAGCCCCGCGGGGGGGAAAACAATGAGCAGTTCTTC. Its translation is CAISEPRGGENNEQFF.

This clone has a handful of counts. This sequence joins TRBV7-2 and TRBJ2-5, with 9 bases identical to TRBD2. The tail of the sequence fits TRBJ2-7 better, so the J call may be wrong. The CDR3 has 14 residues. Germline lookup yields CDR1 SGHTA and CDR2 FQGNSA. CDR3 in amino acids: CASSLNSGGYEQYF. The CDR3 coding sequence is TGTGCCAGCAGCCTTAATAGCGGGGGCTACGAGCAGTACTTC.

Here the CDR3 DNA reads TGTGCCAGCAGCTTTCGGGGGGCGGGGCAAGAGACCCAGTACTTC. Amino acids: CASSFRGAGQETQYF. The genes are TRBV7-2 and TRBJ2-5, with D tentatively TRBD2 (7 bases). V lost 3 bases and J 2 bases, leaving 13 bases between the germline ends. The CDR3 is 15 amino acids. Germline V lookup: CDR1 SGHTA, CDR2 FQGNSA.

The V call is TRBV11-2, the J call TRBJ2-7, with 7 bases fitting TRBD2. The CDR3 runs to 16 residues. After removal of 4 bases from V and 3 bases from J, the junction contained 12 bases not matched to a gene. Germline V gene lookup returns CDR1 SGHAT and CDR2 FQNNGV. The CDR3 is CASSSLLARTDYEQYF. The CDR3 DNA is TGTGCCAGCAGCTCCCTACTAGCGCGGACTGACTACGAGCAGTACTTC.

V gene TRBV6-6 combines with J gene TRBJ1-3; the D gene is possibly TRBD1 (5 bases). Looked up from germline, CDR1 is MNHNY and CDR2 is SVGAGI (reference sequence). The V gene lost 6 bases and the J gene lost 3 bases, with 18 bases spanning the gap. This CDR3 contains 16 residues. CDR3 nucleotides: TGTGCCAGCAGCCCCGACGCAGGGTCTGGTGGAAACACCATATATTTT. Translated, it gives CASSPDAGSGGNTIYF.

This chain links TRBV6-6 with TRBJ1-5; perhaps TRBD1 as D (6 bases). Trimming removed 9 bases at V and 6 bases at J, with 18 bases between. Germline values: CDR1 MNHNY, CDR2 SVGAGI (reference sequence). The CDR3 contains 14 residues. The CDR3: CASGRVQGGQPQHF. The CDR3 DNA sequence: TGTGCCAGTGGGAGGGTACAGGGCGGTCAGCCCCAGCATTTT.

This sequence joins TRBV20-1 and TRBJ2-5; no firm D call. V lost 2 bases to trimming and J lost 5 bases, with 6 bases between them. The CDR3 contains 11 residues. Germline assignment: CDR1 DFQATT and CDR2 SNEGSKA (reference sequence). The DNA of the CDR3 is TGCAGTGCTAGACCCCCGGAGACCCAGTACTTC. It specifies CSARPPETQYF.

The chain joins TRBV5-5 to TRBJ2-1; D might be TRBD1 (6 bases). Germline CDR1 SGHKS, CDR2 YYEKEE (reference sequence). The V end was cut by 2 bases, the J end by 4 bases, with 22 bases between. The CDR3 runs to 18 residues. CDR3 loop: CASSLAPRGVGLYNEQFF. In DNA, the CDR3 is TGTGCCAGCAGCTTAGCCCCCAGGGGAGTCGGGCTTTACAATGAGCAGTTCTTC.

The chain recombines TRBV21-1 with TRBJ2-7; TRBD2, the table's D call, lacks a check against the DNA. TRBV21-1 is assigned pseudogene status. The CDR3 sequence is 14 residues long. The CDR3 here is CASSRLPPFYEQYF. DNA for the CDR3: TGTGCCAGCTCTAGACTGCCTCCATTCTACGAGCAGTACTTC.

In this sample, this clone turned up once. The rearrangement links TRBV15 to TRBJ1-5; perhaps TRBD1 as D (5 bases). CDR3 length equals 15 residues. The ends were cut back, 4 bases at V and 5 bases at J, with 15 bases in the middle. The V gene's germline CDR1 is LNHNV and CDR2 YYDKDF (reference sequence). The CDR3 nucleotides are TGTGCCACCAGCACTCAGGGTTCGACCTATCAGCCCCAGCATTTT. Its protein product is CATSTQGSTYQPQHF.

The gene calls are TRBV7-9 and TRBJ2-5; tentatively, D is TRBD2 (6 bases). The better agreement between TRBJ2-7 and the DNA end casts doubt on the J call. This CDR3 is 14 amino acids long. CDR1 is SEHNR, CDR2 FQNEAQ, per germline (reference sequence). In nucleotides, the CDR3 is TGTGCCAGCAGTCCGGGACTCTCAACCTACGAGCAGTACTTC. As protein: CASSPGLSTYEQYF.

CDR3 region: CASSQVGTGTYEQYF. CDR3 DNA: TGCGCCAGCAGCCAAGTCGGGACAGGGACCTACGAGCAGTACTTC. This rearrangement joins TRBV4-3 to TRBJ2-7, with 9 bases aligning to TRBD1. V lost 1 base, J lost 2 bases, and 3 bases stayed unmatched. The CDR3 sequence is 15 residues long. Germline CDR1 is LGHNA and CDR2 is YSLEER.

The V gene is TRBV29-1, the J gene TRBJ1-2; D is perhaps TRBD1 (6 bases). V was clipped by 7 bases and J by 1 base, with 7 bases between them. Germline CDR1 reads SQVTM; CDR2 reads ANQGSEA. The CDR3 runs 11 residues. CDR3 sequence reads: CSGGGNYGYTF. The CDR3 DNA reads TGCAGCGGAGGGGGTAACTATGGCTACACCTTC. The complete variable domain, with remaining parts taken from reference TRBV29-1 and TRBJ1-2, reads SAVISQKPSRDICQRGTSLTIQCQVDSQVTMMFWYRQQPGQSLTLIATANQGSEATYESGFVIDKFPISRPNLTFSTLTVSNMSPEDSSIYLCSGGGNYGYTFGSGTRLTVV.

The rearrangement joins TRBV18 to TRBJ1-2; 8 nucleotides agree with TRBD1. This CDR3 has 15 residues. V dropped 6 bases and J dropped 4; count of bases not matched to a gene: 10. Germline values: CDR1 KGHSH, CDR2 LQKENI. CDR3 residues: CASSSGQAKLYGYTF. As DNA, the CDR3 is TGTGCCAGCTCGTCGGGACAGGCGAAGCTCTATGGCTACACCTTC.

The chain carries TRBV4-3 and TRBJ2-7; 8 bases line up with TRBD1. With V trimmed by 4 bases and J by 3 bases, 5 bases remained unmatched. This CDR3 is built from 14 residues. Germline V lookup: CDR1 LGHNA, CDR2 YSLEER. As DNA, the CDR3 is TGCGCCAGCAGCCGAAGCGACAGGGGCTACGAGCAGTACTTC. It is translated as CASSRSDRGYEQYF.

In this sample, this clone turned up a few times. This rearrangement joins TRBV11-2 to TRBJ1-1; 9 bases align to TRBD1. This CDR3 has 16 residues. Germline CDR1 and CDR2: SGHAT and FQNNGV. V shed 1 base, J shed 1 base, and the junction held 4 bases outside the gene matches. The CDR3 DNA reads as TGTGCCAGCAGCTTAGCGGTGACAGGGGGGAACACTGAAGCTTTCTTT. It translates to CASSLAVTGGNTEAFF.

V gene TRBV5-1 combines with J gene TRBJ1-5; D unresolved. Trimming stripped 9 bases from V and 7 bases from J, with 20 bases between. The length of the CDR3 is 14 residues. Germline V lookup: CDR1 SGHRS, CDR2 YFSETQ. CDR3 coding DNA: TGCGCCAACACACGGCGGGGTGAGGGACAGCCCCAGCATTTT. This codes for CANTRRGEGQPQHF.

This rearrangement joins TRBV7-9 to TRBJ1-2; tentatively, D is TRBD1 (5 bases). The CDR3 consists of 13 residues. Trimming pared 7 bases from V and 3 bases from J, leaving 12 bases between. The germline V gene encodes CDR1 SEHNR and CDR2 FQNEAQ (reference sequence). Written as DNA, the CDR3 is TGTGCCAGCACCGCGGGGGGGTACTATGGCTACACCTTC. It specifies CASTAGGYYGYTF.

The chain's CDR3 is CASSGGGARGEKLFF. The CDR3 region has the DNA TGTGCCAGCAGCGGCGGGGGGGCTCGGGGAGAAAAACTGTTTTTT. The V and J genes are TRBV9 and TRBJ1-4; D is possibly TRBD1 (6 bases). From germline, CDR1 is SGDLS and CDR2 YYNGEE. CDR3 length equals 15 residues. Trimming left V 3 bases short and J 8 bases short, with 17 bases between.

The chain employs TRBV19 and TRBJ1-1; no clear D gene. The CDR3 runs 13 residues. V was cut by 8 bases and J by 11 bases, with 21 bases left in between. The germline V gene encodes CDR1 LNHDA and CDR2 SQIVND (reference sequence). In nucleotides, the CDR3 is TGTGCCAGTTCATCAAGAGAGTTTTTCGGGGCTTTCTTT. It yields the protein CASSSREFFGAFF.

The chain employs TRBV15 and TRBJ2-2; maybe TRBD2 (6 bases). V was clipped by 0 bases and J by 6 bases, with 23 bases between them. CDR1 LNHNV and CDR2 YYDKDF come from the germline V gene (reference sequence). The CDR3 is made up of 19 amino acids. CDR3: CATSRDESAGLGSSGELFF. In nucleotides, the CDR3 is TGTGCCACCAGCAGAGATGAGTCGGCGGGGCTTGGGTCCTCCGGGGAGCTGTTTTTT.

This clone occurred once. The chain uses TRBV18 and TRBJ1-2, with a possible D match to TRBD1 (6 bases). V lost 3 bases, J lost 3 bases, and 17 bases lay in between. The CDR3 has 16 residues. Looked up from germline, CDR1 is KGHSH and CDR2 is LQKENI. The CDR3 region has the DNA TGTGCCAGCTCACCGATCGGGGGCGGGAGCGACTATGGCTACACCTTC. This gives the protein CASSPIGGGSDYGYTF.

This clone has a handful of counts. This rearrangement joins TRBV6-5 to TRBJ2-3; TRBD2 aligns across 11 bases. This CDR3 is built from 14 residues. Looked up from germline, CDR1 is MNHEY and CDR2 is SVGAGI. J gave up 2 bases and V 6 bases, and 1 base lay outside the gene matches. The DNA of the CDR3 is TGTGCCAGCAGGACTAGCGGGAACACAGATACGCAGTATTTT. Translation: CASRTSGNTDTQYF.

The genes are TRBV6-5 and TRBJ2-7; 7 bases are a match to TRBD1. There are 11 residues in the CDR3. Germline V gene data show CDR1 as MNHEY and CDR2 as SVGAGI. Trimming cost V 8 bases and J 9 bases; bases outside gene matches: 7. The CDR3, as DNA: TGTGCCAGCGGCAGGGGGACGGTGCAGTACTTC. Encoded protein: CASGRGTVQYF.